Listed below are T cell receptor beta chains from one sample, sequenced in a study of graft-versus-host responses after intestinal transplantation. These TCRs' antigens remain unknown. Data came from immunoSEQ multiplex PCR; TCRdb stores just in-frame clones and leaves some out. In the table there are more than 65,000 clones, 80% to 95% of which are singletons. The sample here was unstimulated CD8+ T cells sorted from spleen or lymph node cells, taken before transplant. The receptors come from a human donor who was the organ donor for an intestinal transplant. CDR3s include the opening cysteine and the closing phenylalanine or tryptophan. The D gene is left open where the match is weak. Expanded clones are given a class, and other clones once, few, many or no size at all.

size,D,J,V,CDR3,DNA
-,-,TRBJ1-1,TRBV6-1,CASSEFGSTEAFF,TGTGCCAGCAGTGAATTCGGGTCCACTGAAGCTTTCTTT
-,TRBD1,TRBJ2-3,TRBV4-3,CASSQQPSGTAFLTDTQYF,TGCGCCAGCAGCCAACAACCTTCCGGGACAGCGTTCCTCACAGATACGCAGTATTTT
-,-,TRBJ1-2,TRBV9,CASSVASGGGYGYTF,TGTGCCAGCAGCGTAGCCTCGGGGGGGGGCTATGGCTACACCTTC
-,TRBD2,TRBJ2-5,TRBV4-2,CASSQVHATSGGEETQYF,TGTGCCAGCAGCCAAGTTCATGCTACTAGCGGGGGGGAAGAGACCCAGTACTTC
-,TRBD1,TRBJ1-1,TRBV2,CAETDRAEAFF,TGTGCCGAAACGGACAGGGCTGAAGCTTTCTTT
-,-,TRBJ1-4,TRBV7-6,CASSFAAYEKLFF,TGTGCCAGCAGCTTTGCAGCGTATGAAAAACTGTTTTTT
once,-,TRBJ2-3,TRBV4-1,CASSQVEQSTDTQYF,TGCGCCAGCAGCCAAGTCGAACAGAGCACAGATACGCAGTATTTT
few,-,TRBJ1-2,TRBV19,CASSLGRAYGYTF,TGTGCCAGTAGTTTGGGGCGCGCCTATGGCTACACCTTC
-,-,TRBJ2-1,TRBV5-4,CASSSPETVSYNEQFF,TGTGCCAGCAGCTCTCCCGAGACAGTCTCCTACAATGAGCAGTTCTTC
-,-,TRBJ1-6,TRBV11-3,CASSWTDYNSPLHF,TGTGCCAGCAGCTGGACAGACTATAATTCACCCCTCCACTTT
few,TRBD2,TRBJ2-1,TRBV4-2,CASSQGEPGGPEEQFF,TGTGCCAGCAGCCAAGGGGAACCGGGGGGGCCAGAGGAGCAGTTCTTC
once,TRBD1,TRBJ1-1,TRBV7-9,CASSPPGTVNTEAFF,TGTGCCAGCAGCCCCCCCGGGACAGTGAACACTGAAGCTTTCTTT
-,-,TRBJ1-2,TRBV4-1,CASSQPGVEGYTF,TGCGCCAGCAGCCAACCCGGGGTAGAGGGCTACACCTTC
-,TRBD1,TRBJ1-2,TRBV4-2,CASSQERTGTYGYTF,TGTGCCAGCAGCCAAGAAAGGACAGGTACCTATGGCTACACCTTC
-,-,TRBJ1-5,TRBV4-1,CASSQDLGGGNQPQHF,TGCGCCAGCAGCCAAGATCTGGGGGGGGGAAATCAGCCCCAGCATTTT
once,-,TRBJ1-1,TRBV7-9,CASTLQGEAFF,TGTGCCAGCACCCTACAGGGTGAAGCTTTCTTT
-,-,TRBJ1-5,TRBV4-2,CASSQHGGMEPQHF,TGTGCCAGCAGCCAACATGGCGGTATGGAGCCCCAGCATTTT
once,-,TRBJ1-1,TRBV6-5,CASSPLYRNTEAFF,TGTGCCAGCAGTCCCCTATACAGGAACACTGAAGCTTTCTTT
-,-,TRBJ2-3,TRBV11-2,CASSSSRGTDTQYF,TGTGCCAGCAGCTCCTCGAGGGGCACAGATACGCAGTATTTT
once,TRBD1,TRBJ2-2,TRBV27,CASSYGTDTGELFF,TGTGCCAGCAGTTACGGGACAGACACCGGGGAGCTGTTTTTT
-,TRBD2,TRBJ2-7,TRBV28,CASSLGLGNYEQYF,TGTGCCAGCAGTTTGGGACTAGGGAACTACGAGCAGTACTTC
-,-,TRBJ2-7,TRBV10-3,CAISESGLSSYEQYF,TGTGCCATCAGTGAGTCGGGACTGAGCTCCTACGAGCAGTACTTC
-,-,TRBJ2-5,TRBV27,CASSLSRGLVETQYF,TGTGCCAGCAGTTTATCGCGGGGGCTGGTAGAGACCCAGTACTTC
-,-,TRBJ2-2,TRBV9,CASSSSNSGGNTGELFF,TGTGCCAGCAGCTCCTCAAATTCCGGGGGGAACACCGGGGAGCTGTTTTTT
-,TRBD1,TRBJ2-7,TRBV27,CATGQGYYEQYF,TGTGCCACGGGACAGGGCTACTACGAGCAGTACTTC
-,-,TRBJ1-2,TRBV5-4,CASSLDQGSRGYGYTF,TGTGCCAGCAGCTTGGACCAGGGCAGCCGTGGGTATGGCTACACCTTC
-,TRBD2,TRBJ2-3,TRBV5-4,CASSPGLAGGLTDTQYF,TGTGCCAGCAGCCCGGGACTAGCGGGGGGGCTGACAGATACGCAGTATTTT
-,TRBD2,TRBJ2-7,TRBV2,CASSGGTSGIYEQYF,TGTGCCAGCAGTGGGGGGACTAGCGGTATCTACGAGCAGTACTTC
-,-,TRBJ2-7,TRBV7-2,CASSLSNGVEQYF,TGTGCCAGCAGCTTAAGTAACGGGGTTGAGCAGTACTTC
-,TRBD1,TRBJ1-3,TRBV28,CASSPMVGTGLSGNTIYF,TGTGCCAGCAGTCCTATGGTCGGGACAGGCCTCTCTGGAAACACCATATATTTT
-,TRBD1,TRBJ2-7,TRBV5-8,CASSSPGQGITYEQYF,TGTGCCAGCAGCTCCCCGGGACAGGGGATTACCTACGAGCAGTACTTC
-,-,TRBJ1-1,TRBV4-1,CASSHPTALMNTEAFF,TGCGCCAGCAGCCACCCGACAGCTTTAATGAACACTGAAGCTTTCTTT
-,TRBD1,TRBJ1-2,TRBV7-9,CASSLVGTGSIYGYTF,TGTGCCAGCAGCTTAGTTGGGACAGGGTCCATCTATGGCTACACCTTC
-,TRBD1,TRBJ2-7,TRBV7-6,CASSPAGGDEQYF,TGTGCCAGCAGCCCCGCAGGGGGAGACGAGCAGTACTTC
-,-,TRBJ1-2,TRBV7-2,CASRLSDSYYGYTF,TGTGCCAGCAGACTCTCGGACAGCTACTATGGCTACACCTTC
-,-,TRBJ2-7,TRBV9,CASSASTSAEQYF,TGTGCCAGCAGCGCCTCGACTAGTGCCGAGCAGTACTTC
once,-,TRBJ1-1,TRBV7-9,CASSLAQVEAFF,TGTGCCAGCAGCTTAGCCCAGGTTGAAGCTTTCTTT
-,-,TRBJ2-7,TRBV30,CAWSLTASYEQYF,TGTGCCTGGAGTCTGACAGCCTCCTACGAGCAGTACTTC
-,-,TRBJ1-4,TRBV2,CASSDLAYRNEKLFF,TGTGCCAGCAGTGATTTGGCCTACAGGAATGAAAAACTGTTTTTT
-,TRBD1,TRBJ2-2,TRBV6-6,CASSYPTGDVGELFF,TGTGCCAGCAGTTACCCCACAGGGGATGTCGGGGAGCTGTTTTTT
-,-,TRBJ2-4,TRBV19,CASRTGKNIQYF,TGTGCCAGTAGGACGGGCAAAAACATTCAGTACTTC
once,TRBD1,TRBJ1-6,TRBV19,CASNDRGGSPLHF,TGTGCCAGTAATGACAGGGGAGGGTCACCCCTCCACTTT
-,-,TRBJ2-5,TRBV28,CASSYWDISVWTQYF,TGTGCCAGCAGTTACTGGGACATCTCCGTGTGGACCCAGTACTTC
-,-,TRBJ2-1,TRBV19,CASSIVGASYNEQFF,TGTGCCAGTAGTATAGTGGGGGCCTCCTACAATGAGCAGTTCTTC
-,-,TRBJ2-3,TRBV9,CASSFRLDATDTQYF,TGTGCCAGCAGCTTTCGACTAGATGCGACAGATACGCAGTATTTT
-,-,TRBJ2-3,TRBV9,CASSVLSDTQYF,TGTGCCAGCAGCGTACTATCAGATACGCAGTATTTT
-,-,TRBJ2-7,TRBV4-1,CASSQDPGATAYEQYF,TGCGCCAGCAGCCAAGATCCCGGAGCCACTGCCTACGAGCAGTACTTC
-,TRBD2,TRBJ2-7,TRBV7-2,CASSASGGLLYEQYF,TGTGCCAGCAGCGCTAGCGGGGGGCTGCTTTACGAGCAGTACTTC
-,-,TRBJ2-2,TRBV6-6,CASRPGGGTGELFF,TGTGCCAGCAGGCCGGGGGGCGGGACCGGGGAGCTGTTTTTT
-,-,TRBJ1-1,TRBV6-6,CASTPQQGPGTEAFF,TGTGCCAGCACGCCCCAACAGGGCCCCGGGACTGAAGCTTTCTTT
once,-,TRBJ1-1,TRBV9,CASSPQGGAEAFF,TGTGCCAGCAGCCCCCAGGGCGGGGCTGAAGCTTTCTTT
-,-,TRBJ2-1,TRBV4-2,CASSQDPLGGNEQFF,TGTGCCAGCAGCCAAGATCCCCTAGGAGGAAATGAGCAGTTCTTC
-,-,TRBJ2-1,TRBV7-9,CASSLSSYNEQFF,TGTGCCAGCAGCTTATCGTCCTACAATGAGCAGTTCTTC
-,-,TRBJ2-6,TRBV5-1,CASSLYRTSKGANVLTF,TGCGCCAGCAGCTTATATAGGACATCGAAAGGGGCCAACGTCCTGACTTTC
-,TRBD1,TRBJ1-4,TRBV5-5,CASSPDRGTEKLFF,TGTGCCAGCAGCCCGGACAGGGGGACGGAAAAACTGTTTTTT
-,TRBD1,TRBJ1-2,TRBV4-1,CASSLEDRGPGYTF,TGCGCCAGCAGCCTGGAGGACAGGGGGCCTGGCTACACCTTC